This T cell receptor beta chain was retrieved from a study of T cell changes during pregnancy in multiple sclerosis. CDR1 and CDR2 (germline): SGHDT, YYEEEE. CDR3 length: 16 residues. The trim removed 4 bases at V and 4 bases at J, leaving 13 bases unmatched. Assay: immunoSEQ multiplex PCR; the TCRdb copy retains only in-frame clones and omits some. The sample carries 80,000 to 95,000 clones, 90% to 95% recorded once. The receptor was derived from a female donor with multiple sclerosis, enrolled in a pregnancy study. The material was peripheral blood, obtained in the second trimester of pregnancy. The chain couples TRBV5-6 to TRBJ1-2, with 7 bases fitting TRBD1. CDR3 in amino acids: CASSLTGFGPFYGYTF. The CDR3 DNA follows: TGTGCCAGCAGCCTGACAGGGTTTGGCCCCTTCTATGGCTACACCTTC.